This is a list of T cell receptor beta chains from one sample in a study of blood T cell repertoires in COVID-19. Libraries were prepared by immunoSEQ multiplex PCR; TCRdb keeps only in-frame clonotypes and omits some of them. The sample shows 34,000 or so clones, roughly 87% of them seen only once. The specimen sequenced was peripheral blood. The origin of the receptors is a middle-aged man with active or convalescent COVID-19. The CDR3 runs from the conserved cysteine through the conserved F or W. Fields, in order: CDR3 DNA, CDR3 protein, J gene, D gene, clone size, V gene. A D gene is named only where the DNA matches it firmly. Clone sizes are given selectively: once, few, many, or a class where the clone is expanded.

TGCGCCAGCAGCTTGGAACTAGCTTACGAGCAGTACTTC CASSLELAYEQYF TRBJ2-7 . . TRBV5-1
TGTGCCAGCAGCTTAGAGGGGGACGGTGAGACCCAGTACTTC CASSLEGDGETQYF TRBJ2-5 . . TRBV7-6
TGTGCCAGCAGCTTACTGAGAGACACCGGGGAGCTGTTTTTT CASSLLRDTGELFF TRBJ2-2 . few TRBV7-8
TGTGCCAGTAGTCTCCGGGGGACAGGGATGAACACTGAAGCTTTCTTT CASSLRGTGMNTEAFF TRBJ1-1 TRBD1 . TRBV19
TGTGCCAGCCAGGGACAGCCCGGATTCTACGAGCAGTACTTC CASQGQPGFYEQYF TRBJ2-7 TRBD1 . TRBV2
TGTGCCAGCAGCTCCAGCGGGAATCGTTATGAGCAGTTCTTC CASSSSGNRYEQFF TRBJ2-1 TRBD2 . TRBV11-2
TGTGCCAGCAGTTCCCTCCGGGGGAACCAAGAGACCCAGTACTTC CASSSLRGNQETQYF TRBJ2-5 . . TRBV28
TGTGCCAGCAGTCGGGACTACTCCTACGAGCAGTACTTC CASSRDYSYEQYF TRBJ2-7 TRBD2 . TRBV6-5
TGTGCCAGCAGTTTGACAGGGGAGGTCTACGAGCAGTACTTC CASSLTGEVYEQYF TRBJ2-7 TRBD1 . TRBV28
TGTGCCAGCAGCTTACGGCGCAGGGACTATGGCTACACCTTC CASSLRRRDYGYTF TRBJ1-2 . . TRBV7-8
TGTGCCAGCAGTGCAGGGGCGGGAGGGTTAAATACGCAGTATTTT CASSAGAGGLNTQYF TRBJ2-3 TRBD2 . TRBV2
TGTGCCAGCAGCAACCCAGGGGGCATCGGGGAGCTGTTTTTT CASSNPGGIGELFF TRBJ2-2 TRBD1 . TRBV3-1/TRBV3-2
TGTGCCAGCAGTTTGACGGGTATCCGGAGGACCCAGTACTTC CASSLTGIRRTQYF TRBJ2-5 . . TRBV28
TGTGCCAGCTCACCAGGGGCTTGGGGAAATCAGCCCCAGCATTTT CASSPGAWGNQPQHF TRBJ1-5 . . TRBV18
TGTGCCAGCTCTCGCGTAACACAGAGCTCCTACAATGAGCAGTTCTTC CASSRVTQSSYNEQFF TRBJ2-1 . . TRBV28
TGTGCCAGCAGCCCCCCCACCGGGACTAGCGACACCGGGGAGCTGTTTTTT CASSPPTGTSDTGELFF TRBJ2-2 TRBD2 . TRBV11-3
TGTGCCAGCAGCTTAGATCGAGCTGGGGCCAACGTCCTGACTTTC CASSLDRAGANVLTF TRBJ2-6 . . TRBV11-1
TGTGCCAGCAGGGGACTAGCGGGAGAATCCGGGGAGCTGTTTTTT CASRGLAGESGELFF TRBJ2-2 TRBD2 . TRBV2
TGCGCCAGCAGCTTGTTAGGATTAGCGGGAACCTACAATGAGCAGTTCTTC CASSLLGLAGTYNEQFF TRBJ2-1 TRBD2 . TRBV5-1
TGCGCCAGCAGCTTGTGGGACAGTAGCAATCAGCCCCAGCATTTT CASSLWDSSNQPQHF TRBJ1-5 TRBD1 . TRBV5-1
TGCAGCGCAGGGGAGGGAGAAAACTATGGCTACACCTTC CSAGEGENYGYTF TRBJ1-2 . . TRBV29-1
TGTGCCAGCAGCGTCGACAGGAACACTGAAGCTTTCTTT CASSVDRNTEAFF TRBJ1-1 . . TRBV5-4
TGTGCCAGCAGTCACAGGACAGGGCCTCGCGAGACCCAGTACTTC CASSHRTGPRETQYF TRBJ2-5 TRBD1 few TRBV28
TGTGCCAGCAGCCCCGGGACTAGCGGCCTCGCAGATACGCAGTATTTT CASSPGTSGLADTQYF TRBJ2-3 TRBD2 . TRBV7-9
TGTGCCAGCAGTTTATCTACCGGGTGGGGCACAGATACGCAGTATTTT CASSLSTGWGTDTQYF TRBJ2-3 . . TRBV28
TGTGCCTGGAGTGTCCCAGGGATCACTGGAAACACCATATATTTT CAWSVPGITGNTIYF TRBJ1-3 . once TRBV30
TGCGCCAGCAGCTTGGCCCTAGCGGGAGAAGGATGGCAGTTCTTC CASSLALAGEGWQFF TRBJ2-1 TRBD2 . TRBV5-1
TGCGCCAGCAGCCACACCGGACTAGCGGGAGCAAGCGGGGAGCTGTTTTTT CASSHTGLAGASGELFF TRBJ2-2 TRBD2 . TRBV4-1
TGTGCCAGCAGGCAGAATACCTACGAGCAGTACTTC CASRQNTYEQYF TRBJ2-7 . few TRBV25-1
TGTGCCAGCAGTTATGATCTAGGAACCTACGAGCAGTACTTC CASSYDLGTYEQYF TRBJ2-7 . . TRBV6-2/TRBV6-3
TGTGCCACCAGCAGAGCGGCCTGGGACAGGGGCACCATATATTTT CATSRAAWDRGTIYF TRBJ1-3 TRBD1 . TRBV15
TGTGCCACCGACTCCGAGGGCAATCAGCCCCAGCATTTT CATDSEGNQPQHF TRBJ1-5 . few TRBV10-3
TGTGCCAGCAGCTTAGATGACGGACTTGGATGGGGTGAGCAGTTCTTC CASSLDDGLGWGEQFF TRBJ2-1 . . TRBV7-6
TGTGCCAGCAGTTTAGGGACAGGGGAACTGTTTTTT CASSLGTGELFF TRBJ1-4 TRBD1 . TRBV28
TGTGCCAGCAGTTTAAACAGGGCCCAAGAGACCCAGTACTTC CASSLNRAQETQYF TRBJ2-5 . . TRBV28
TGCGCCAGCAGCCAAGAGCGCCAACTCCAAGAGACCCAGTACTTC CASSQERQLQETQYF TRBJ2-5 . . TRBV4-3
TGTGCCAGCAGCCCAGCAGGGAGACAGGTCAACTACGAGCAGTACTTC CASSPAGRQVNYEQYF TRBJ2-7 . . TRBV7-8
TGTGCCAGCAGTGAATCAACAGGGGGCGATTCGGACACTGAAGCTTTCTTT CASSESTGGDSDTEAFF TRBJ1-1 TRBD1 . TRBV25-1
TGTGCCAGCAGTGAAGCGGGACTAGCGGGAACGGTAAAGTTC CASSEAGLAGTVKF TRBJ2-7 TRBD2 once TRBV6-1
TGCGCCAGCAGCTTGGAAGCAACAGGGGGCTACACCGGGGAGCTGTTTTTT CASSLEATGGYTGELFF TRBJ2-2 TRBD1 once TRBV5-1
TGTGCCAGCTCACTCCCTCCTAGCGGGAGTAAGTGGGAGACCCAGTACTTC CASSLPPSGSKWETQYF TRBJ2-5 TRBD2 . TRBV18
TGTGCCAGCAGAGGATGGGACAGAGACACCGGGGAGCTGTTTTTT CASRGWDRDTGELFF TRBJ2-2 TRBD1 . TRBV6-5
TGTGCCATTACAACCCAACCGGGAGCTGGAAACACCATATATTTT CAITTQPGAGNTIYF TRBJ1-3 . . TRBV10-3
TGTGCCAGCAGTGAAATGGGGACAGACCTTACCGGGGAGCTGTTTTTT CASSEMGTDLTGELFF TRBJ2-2 TRBD1 once TRBV6-1
TGTGCCAGTACTCCCTACTCCGGGGAGCTGTTTTTT CASTPYSGELFF TRBJ2-2 . . TRBV19
TGTGCCATCAGTGGGACAGGGAATCAGCCCCAGCATTTT CAISGTGNQPQHF TRBJ1-5 TRBD1 . TRBV10-3
TGTGCCAGCAGCTTGGACAGGCTTATCTCCTACGAGCAGTACTTC CASSLDRLISYEQYF TRBJ2-7 TRBD1 . TRBV7-8
TGCGCCAGCAGCCAACCTACGGGACAGGGGTCCTCCTACGAGCAGTACTTC CASSQPTGQGSSYEQYF TRBJ2-7 TRBD1 . TRBV4-1
TGTGCCAGCAGCGTAGGGGTTCCCGGGGGCACCGGGGAGCTGTTTTTT CASSVGVPGGTGELFF TRBJ2-2 . . TRBV9
TGTGCCAGCAGCTCCACCTCCGGGAACACCGGGGAGCTGTTTTTT CASSSTSGNTGELFF TRBJ2-2 . few TRBV7-9
TGTGCCACCAGTGGACAGCCTGCAGACACCATATATTTT CATSGQPADTIYF TRBJ1-3 . . TRBV24-1
TGTGCCAGCAGTTTCCCGGGACTAGCGGGCACAGATACGCAGTATTTT CASSFPGLAGTDTQYF TRBJ2-3 TRBD2 . TRBV6-2/TRBV6-3
TGTGCCAGCATAAGGAAGGACAGGGTCAAGTACGAGCAGTACTTC CASIRKDRVKYEQYF TRBJ2-7 TRBD1 . TRBV3-1/TRBV3-2
TGTGCCAGCAGCCGCCAGGGGGAACAGCCCCAGCATTTT CASSRQGEQPQHF TRBJ1-5 TRBD1 . TRBV3-1/TRBV3-2
TGTGCCAGCAGCCCAGGACAGGGCTATAACACCGGGGAGCTGTTTTTT CASSPGQGYNTGELFF TRBJ2-2 TRBD1 . TRBV3-1/TRBV3-2
TGTGCCAGCAGCTTGGCCGGTTATAGCAATCAGCCCCAGCATTTT CASSLAGYSNQPQHF TRBJ1-5 . . TRBV5-8
TGTGCCAGCAGCCAAGGCGGACTAGTTGGGGAGACCCAGTACTTC CASSQGGLVGETQYF TRBJ2-5 TRBD2 once TRBV14